This T cell receptor (beta chain) was sequenced during a study of blood T cells in healthy people across ages. The wider study: When template switching was applied, about one barcoded beta molecule was captured per two T cells. Whole-study findings and limits: Diversity estimates drawn from one million T cells were deemed underestimates. Unsorted PBMCs ruled out conclusive naive versus antigen-experienced comparison.

This clonotype was counted once. Its matching antigen is unknown. A second PCR of roughly 6 to 12 cycles used a sample-barcoded 5' primer and a J-beta primer mix. A template-switch adaptor that had 12 random nucleotides put a tag on each cDNA molecule. TCRdb re-called the 5' RACE reads with MiXCR, one entry per CDR3 protein. The data contain about 1.8 million distinct CDR3 sequences, 49% of them singletons. Per germline, CDR1 KGHDR and CDR2 SFDVKD. This CDR3 is built from 16 residues. The V gene end was trimmed by 5 bases and the J gene end by 2 bases; junction bases not matched to a gene: 10. The sequenced sample consisted of blood. The chain has TRBV24-1 and TRBJ2-5, with 7 bases lining up with TRBD2. The sequence came from a woman between 40 and 50 years old in good health. CDR3 sequence (DNA): TGTGCCACCAGTGCCCTGGGGGAGGGAGGTCAAGAGACCCAGTACTTC. Protein: CATSALGEGGQETQYF.